This T cell receptor beta chain came from a study of cytomegalovirus exposure and HLA in healthy donors. Broader study findings: High specificity and sensitivity for cytomegalovirus status were reported for the classifier. Researchers reported in a later analysis that a missense DCLRE1C variant was tied to TCR beta V- and J-gene trimming. Common viral pathogens (according to a later analysis) appeared linked to several of the most significant clusters.

In the case of this clone: The antigen is not known.

Germline CDR1 is MDHEN and CDR2 is SYDVKM. The CDR3 runs 19 residues. The V gene end was trimmed by 1 base and the J gene end by 6 bases; junction bases not matched to a gene: 11. The primer mix had 60 Vbeta and 13 Jbeta primers. Libraries were prepared by immunoSEQ multiplex PCR; TCRdb keeps only in-frame clonotypes and omits some of them. In the table there are about 160,000 clones, about 81% of which are singletons. The chain employs TRBV28 and TRBJ2-2, with 13 bases aligning to TRBD2. Material for sequencing was PBMCs. The origin of this receptor is a woman in her late teens or twenties in good health and CMV-seronegative. The chain's CDR3 is CASSLSWEGLAGSAGELFF. DNA for the CDR3: TGTGCCAGCAGTTTATCATGGGAGGGACTAGCGGGATCGGCCGGGGAGCTGTTTTTT.